A single sample gave rise to the 16 T cell receptor beta chains below, sequenced in a study of T cell clonality in common variable immunodeficiency. Method: immunoSEQ multiplex PCR; TCRdb's copy keeps in-frame clones and lacks some. The sample shows more than 35,000 clones, none of them appearing just once. The sample was peripheral blood mononuclear cells. These receptors all come from a person aged 18 to 75 in good health.

This clone was observed at least ten times. The read gets to within 3 residues of the CDR3 end, and the germline J gene fills in the rest. The rearrangement joins TRBV12-3 or TRBV12-4 to TRBJ1-2; D remains ambiguous. The germline V and J ends were trimmed by 4 bases and 2 bases, with 17 bases remaining between them. This CDR3 is 16 amino acids long. CDR3 bases read: TGTGCCAGCAGTTCCTCCCCGCGAGGGCCGAACTATGGC. The encoded protein is CASSSSPRGPNYG. The whole CDR3 protein reads CASSSSPRGPNYGYTF.

This clone came up many times. The CDR3 is cut off 3 residues early in the read; its end comes from the germline J gene. The rearrangement joins TRBV7-9 to TRBJ1-1; 9 bases are shared with TRBD1. Germline CDR1 and CDR2: SEHNR and FQNEAQ (reference sequence). After removal of 8 bases from V and 1 base from J, the junction contained 8 bases not matched to a gene. CDR3 length: 15 residues. CDR3 loop: CASETWGQGNTEAFF. The CDR3 bases that were read are TGTGCCAGCGAAACCTGGGGACAGGGGAACACTGAA.

This clone occurred many times. The read ends 3 residues before the CDR3 terminus; that terminus is restored from the germline J gene. The chain links TRBV19 to TRBJ1-2; 7 nucleotides line up with TRBD1. The CDR3 runs to 15 residues. The V segment lost 1 base and the J segment 6 bases; nucleotides outside the gene matches: 8. Germline CDR1 LNHDA, CDR2 SQIVND (reference sequence). The DNA read from the CDR3 is TGTGCCAGTAGTATAGGGCGGACAGGCTACGATGGC. It specifies CASSIGRTGYDG. The complete CDR3 reads CASSIGRTGYDGYTF. The entire variable domain, with the rest obtained from reference TRBV19 and TRBJ1-2, is as follows: DGGITQSPKYLFRKEGQNVTLSCEQNLNHDAMYWYRQDPGQGLRLIYYSQIVNDFQKGDIAEGYSVSREKKESFPLTVTSAQKNPTAFYLCASSIGRTGYDGYTFGSGTRLTVV.

There are many counts of this clone. The CDR3 end lies 3 residues beyond the end of the read and is filled in from the germline J gene. V gene TRBV5-6 combines with J gene TRBJ1-6; TRBD1 might be the D (5 bases). The germline V and J ends were trimmed by 4 bases and 6 bases, with 11 bases remaining between them. The CDR3 is 14 residues long. Germline V CDR1 and CDR2: SGHDT, YYEEEE. This CDR3 reads CASSQRQSNSPLHF. CDR3 DNA, as far as it was read: TGTGCCAGCAGCCAAAGACAGTCTAATTCACCC.

This clone was observed many times. CDR3 region: CAIVSDFTVNTEAFF. The CDR3 bases that were read are TGTGCCATCGTTTCAGACTTCACGGTAAACACTGAA. The chain combines TRBV10-3 with TRBJ1-1; D gene ambiguous. The CDR3 extends 3 residues past the end of the read, so its final part is completed from the germline J gene. V gave up 8 bases and J gave up 2 bases, with 18 bases separating them. The CDR3 runs to 15 residues. Germline values: CDR1 ENHRY, CDR2 SYGVKD.

This clone was counted many times. The read halts 3 residues ahead of the CDR3 end, with the missing end drawn from the germline J gene. The V call is TRBV7-9, the J call TRBJ2-7; D call uncertain. Germline CDR1 SEHNR, CDR2 FQNEAQ (reference sequence). V lost 5 bases to trimming and J lost 3 bases, with 14 bases between them. This CDR3 spans 14 amino acids. The CDR3 loop reads CASSPRSNNYEQYF. The sequenced part of the CDR3 DNA is TGTGCCAGCAGCCCAAGGTCCAACAACTACGAG.

This clone appeared many times. Read sequence stops 3 residues before the CDR3 end, and the germline J gene provides the missing end. This chain links TRBV7-2 with TRBJ2-5, with TRBD1 as a possible D gene (5 bases). CDR1 and CDR2 from the germline V gene are SGHTA and FQGNSA. This CDR3 is 14 amino acids long. Trimming stripped 2 bases from V and 5 bases from J, with 12 bases between. The CDR3 DNA, read in part, is TGTGCCAGCAGCTTAAATCAGGGTATGGAGACC. As protein: CASSLNQGMET. The CDR3, in full, reads CASSLNQGMETQYF.

This clone was counted at least ten times. Coverage ceases 3 residues before the CDR3 finishes, and the germline J gene fills in the end. V and J are TRBV20-1 and TRBJ1-5; unclear D gene. Trimming took 3 bases from V and 4 from J, leaving 7 bases between them. This CDR3 spans 12 amino acids. The V gene's germline CDR1 is DFQATT and CDR2 SNEGSKA (reference sequence). The CDR3 region is CSASFMNQPQHF. The part of the CDR3 DNA that was read is TGCAGTGCTAGTTTTATGAATCAGCCC.

This clone has a count of ten or more. The read gets to within 3 residues of the CDR3 end, and the germline J gene fills in the rest. The chain links TRBV29-1 to TRBJ2-1; D is perhaps TRBD1 or TRBD2 (7 bases each). This CDR3 has 16 amino acids. Germline CDR1 reads SQVTM; CDR2 reads ANQGSEA. The V gene lost 3 bases and the J gene lost 2 bases, with 17 bases spanning the gap. The sequenced CDR3 bases are TGCAGCGTTGAGTCAGGGGAGGGGGCGGCCTACAATGAG. Its protein product is CSVESGEGAAYNE. The whole CDR3 sequence reads CSVESGEGAAYNEQFF.

This clone was recorded many times. The CDR3 goes on 3 residues after the read ends, and that part is filled in from the germline J gene. J is TRBJ2-3 and V is TRBV11-1; 8 nucleotides agree with TRBD2. The length of the CDR3 is 15 residues. V lost 4 bases and J lost 2; bases outside the gene matches: 5. Germline CDR1 is SGHAT and CDR2 is FQDESV (reference sequence). The covered CDR3 bases are TGTGCCAGCAGCTCCGTAGCGGGACCCACAGATACG. Translated, it gives CASSSVAGPTDT. The whole CDR3 is CASSSVAGPTDTQYF.

This clone was counted many times. The CDR3 end is not reached by the read, which stops 3 residues before it; the germline J gene fills it in. The chain employs TRBV6-1 and TRBJ1-1; D perhaps matches TRBD1 (5 bases). Trimming took 4 bases from V and 4 from J, leaving 16 bases between them. The germline CDR1 and CDR2 sequences are MNHNS and SASEGT. CDR3 size: 15 residues. CDR3 DNA (partial): TGTGCCAGCAGTGCGGGGGACTTACGGGGCACTGAA. It is translated as CASSAGDLRGTE. The whole CDR3 sequence reads CASSAGDLRGTEAFF.

This clone was observed a few times. The junction does not match germline at one end; this may be a read error. From the germline J gene comes the end of the CDR3, since the read stops 3 residues before it. The chain is built from TRBV18 and TRBJ1-5; tentative D call: TRBD1 (5 bases). Germline V gene lookup returns CDR1 KGHSH and CDR2 LQKENI. The CDR3 is made up of 14 amino acids. CDR3 in amino acids: CANSPSGGSQPQHF. CDR3 DNA, as far as it was read: TGTGCCAACTCACCAAGCGGGGGTTCGCAGCCC.

This clone was observed at least ten times. Read coverage stops 3 residues before the CDR3 terminus; the germline J gene supplies the remainder. V gene TRBV27 combines with J gene TRBJ2-1; the match to TRBD2 covers 10 bases. This CDR3 region has 14 residues. The trim removed 8 bases at V and 5 bases at J, leaving 6 bases unmatched. CDR1 is MNHEY, CDR2 SMNVEV, per germline (reference sequence). The CDR3 reads CASGALAGDNEQFF. CDR3 bases read: TGTGCCAGCGGGGCCCTAGCGGGAGACAATGAG.

This clone appeared many times. Sequencing ends 3 residues short of the CDR3 end; the germline J gene provides the rest. This sequence joins TRBV5-1 and TRBJ2-2, with 14 bases identical to TRBD2. The V gene's germline CDR1 is SGHRS and CDR2 YFSETQ. The V gene end was trimmed by 4 bases and the J gene end by 5 bases; junction bases not matched to a gene: 4. This CDR3 comprises 16 residues. The CDR3 loop is CASSQGLAGGTGELFF. The CDR3 DNA, read in part, is TGCGCCAGCAGCCAAGGACTAGCGGGGGGTACCGGGGAG.

There are many counts of this clone. The read terminates 3 residues ahead of where the CDR3 ends, so the germline J gene completes it. The rearrangement uses TRBV6-2 or TRBV6-3 and TRBJ2-3, with TRBD2 matching 12 bases. V lost 8 bases to trimming and J lost 4 bases; unmatched junction nucleotides: 7. The CDR3 length is 15 residues. Germline lookup yields CDR1 MNHEY and CDR2 SVGEGT. Here the CDR3 reads CASESSGGASDTQYF. CDR3 bases read: TGTGCCAGCGAATCTAGCGGGGGGGCGTCAGATACG.

This clone was recorded at least ten times. The read gets to within 3 residues of the CDR3 end, and the germline J gene fills in the rest. The rearrangement uses TRBV19 and TRBJ1-5; D is ambiguous. Between the trimmed V and J ends, which lost 7 bases and 4 bases, there was a span of 11 bases. The CDR3 is made up of 13 amino acids. Germline loops: CDR1 LNHDA, CDR2 SQIVND (reference sequence). CDR3 residues: CASNADGNQPQHF. The part of the CDR3 DNA that was read is TGTGCCAGTAACGCCGACGGGAATCAGCCC.